Following are 22 T cell receptor beta chains from one sample sequenced in a study of neurological immune-mediated disorders. TCRdb independently ran MiXCR on the 5' RACE reads; one entry per CDR3 protein. Seen here are under 50,000 distinct CDR3 sequences, roughly 23% observed once, and the top ten hold 20% to 25%. The sequenced sample consisted of PBMCs. The receptor source for this set is a woman aged 70 to 79 in good health.

This clonotype was observed many times. This sequence joins TRBV18 and TRBJ2-7; 7 bases align to TRBD2. The V gene's germline CDR1 is KGHSH and CDR2 LQKENI. CDR3 length equals 13 residues. Trimming cost V 3 bases and J 9 bases; bases outside gene matches: 8. Written as DNA, the CDR3 is TGTGCCAGCTCACCGCAGAGTGGGGGGGGGCAGTACTTC. This encodes CASSPQSGGGQYF.

This clonotype was detected ten times or more. This chain connects TRBV5-1 to TRBJ2-1; no clear D. In germline, CDR1 is SGHRS, CDR2 YFSETQ. Trimming removed 4 bases at V and 10 bases at J, with 18 bases between. The CDR3 sequence is 14 residues long. The CDR3 spells CASSPYVLKTEQFF. CDR3 nucleotide sequence: TGCGCCAGCAGCCCCTATGTTCTGAAGACCGAGCAGTTCTTC.

This clonotype was detected ten times or more. The chain employs TRBV20-1 and TRBJ2-5; a weak D match, TRBD2 (5 bases). The CDR3 is made up of 14 amino acids. V dropped 2 bases and J dropped 9 bases, with 19 bases sitting between them. Per the germline V gene, CDR1 is DFQATT and CDR2 is SNEGSKA (reference sequence). The CDR3 reads CSARSPGLPRAQYF. The CDR3 nucleotides read TGCAGTGCTAGATCCCCTGGACTCCCGCGTGCCCAGTACTTC.

This clonotype occurred many times. This chain links TRBV20-1 with TRBJ1-1; D is perhaps TRBD1 (5 bases). Germline values: CDR1 DFQATT, CDR2 SNEGSKA (reference sequence). V was cut by 1 base and J by 6 bases, with 9 bases left in between. The CDR3 runs 12 residues. CDR3 nucleotide sequence: TGCAGTGCTAGAGGGGGCCAGGCTGAAGCTTTCTTT. Translating it yields CSARGGQAEAFF.

The chain carries TRBV20-1 and TRBJ1-1; TRBD1 matches 11 bases. V lost 5 bases, J lost 4 bases, and 6 bases stayed unmatched. Germline assignment: CDR1 DFQATT and CDR2 SNEGSKA (reference sequence). This CDR3 has 14 residues. CDR3 nucleotide sequence: TGCAGTGCTGGACAGGGGGCGGAAAGCACTGAAGCTTTCTTT. Protein sequence: CSAGQGAESTEAFF.

A single count supports this clonotype. The rearrangement links TRBV5-1 to TRBJ1-1, with D maybe TRBD1 (5 bases). The CDR3 is made up of 16 amino acids. Germline-derived CDR1 and CDR2 are SGHRS and YFSETQ. Trimming left V 3 bases short and J 0 bases short, with 15 bases between. CDR3 DNA sequence: TGCGCCAGCAGCTCTGGGACCGGGTTCATGAACACTGAAGCTTTCTTT. Translation gives CASSSGTGFMNTEAFF.

The chain uses TRBV30 and TRBJ2-2; no definite D call. The V gene lost 0 bases and the J gene lost 2 bases, with 7 bases spanning the gap. The germline V gene encodes CDR1 GTSNPN and CDR2 SVGIG (reference sequence). The CDR3 length is 14 residues. DNA for the CDR3: TGTGCCTGGAGTGTGGCCCTTAACACCGGGGAGCTGTTTTTT. Amino acids: CAWSVALNTGELFF.

V gene TRBV2 combines with J gene TRBJ1-5; D unresolved. V lost 2 bases, J lost 5 bases, and 10 bases lay in between. The germline V gene has CDR1 SNHLY and CDR2 FYNNEI. This CDR3 region has 14 residues. The chain's CDR3 is CASSEFGVDQPQHF. As DNA, the CDR3 is TGTGCCAGCAGTGAATTTGGAGTGGATCAGCCCCAGCATTTT.

CDR3 amino acids: CASSEVQGASTSTDTQYF. The CDR3, as DNA: TGTGCCAGCAGTGAAGTCCAGGGGGCCAGTACTAGCACAGATACGCAGTATTTT. This chain uses TRBV2 with TRBJ2-3, with 8 bases identical to TRBD1. The germline V gene has CDR1 SNHLY and CDR2 FYNNEI. With V trimmed by 1 base and J by 0 bases, 9 bases remained unmatched. The CDR3 totals 18 residues. Variable domain in full (rest from reference TRBV2 and TRBJ2-3): EPEVTQTPSHQVTQMGQEVILRCVPISNHLYFYWYRQILGQKVEFLVSFYNNEISEKSEIFDDQFSVERPDGSNFTLKIRSTKLEDSAMYFCASSEVQGASTSTDTQYFGPGTRLTVL.

In this sample, this clonotype turned up many times. The chain links TRBV20-1 to TRBJ2-1; D gene uncertain. The CDR3 loop spans 15 amino acids. V lost 0 bases, J lost 5 bases, and 14 bases lay in between. Germline V gives CDR1 DFQATT, CDR2 SNEGSKA (reference sequence). The CDR3 loop is CSARDPGVGDNEQFF. The CDR3 DNA sequence: TGCAGTGCTAGAGATCCTGGAGTTGGCGACAATGAGCAGTTCTTC.

With respect to this clonotype: A much larger clonotype is one base distant, so this may be a read error. The rearrangement joins TRBV12-3 or TRBV12-4 to TRBJ2-7, with TRBD2 matching 7 bases. This CDR3 is built from 17 residues. The CDR3 reads CVSSLSLGLADSYEQYF. The DNA of the CDR3 is TGTGTCAGCAGTTTGTCGCTGGGTCTAGCGGACTCCTACGAGCAGTACTTC.

This clonotype was recorded many times. The rearrangement uses TRBV5-4 and TRBJ2-3; the D gene is possibly TRBD2 (6 bases). V dropped 4 bases and J dropped 5 bases, with 23 bases sitting between them. The germline CDR1 and CDR2 sequences are SGHNT and YYREEE (reference sequence). CDR3 size: 17 residues. CDR3 residues: CASSPRREWGGGDTQYF. CDR3 bases: TGTGCCAGCAGCCCCCGTAGAGAGTGGGGAGGAGGAGATACGCAGTATTTT.

This clonotype appeared a few times. This chain uses TRBV18 with TRBJ1-1, with 7 bases fitting TRBD1. The CDR3 is made up of 15 amino acids. Per germline, CDR1 KGHSH and CDR2 LQKENI. V lost 1 base, J lost 4 bases, and 6 bases stayed unmatched. CDR3 DNA: TGTGCCAGCTCACCACGGGAGGGGGCGCCCACTGAAGCTTTCTTT. It translates to CASSPREGAPTEAFF.

The CDR3 bases are TGCAGCGTTTGGCTCGGGGGGGACCGCGGTGAGCAGTTCTTC. Amino acids: CSVWLGGDRGEQFF. The genes are TRBV29-1 and TRBJ2-1; 8 bases map to TRBD2. The CDR3 contains 14 residues. V was clipped by 5 bases and J by 9 bases; unmatched bases: 12. Germline V CDR1 and CDR2: SQVTM, ANQGSEA.

The V and J genes are TRBV3-1 and TRBJ2-3; D may be TRBD1 (6 bases). CDR1 and CDR2 from the germline V gene are LGHDT and YNNKEL (reference sequence). V was pared by 8 bases and J by 2 bases, with 41 bases between. The CDR3 runs 23 residues. The CDR3, as DNA: TGTGCCAGCCAAGATCTCCGGTCAAGGCCTAGCATTGTTCGAGGGGGTTTCACAGATACGCAGTATTTT. The encoded protein is CASQDLRSRPSIVRGGFTDTQYF.

This clonotype was counted at least ten times. The chain has TRBV15 and TRBJ2-7, with no clear D. This CDR3 spans 14 amino acids. CDR1 and CDR2 (germline): LNHNV, YYDKDF (reference sequence). Between the trimmed V and J ends, which lost 0 bases and 3 bases, there was a span of 9 bases. CDR3 DNA: TGTGCCACCAGCAGAGATTTATCGGACTACGAGCAGTACTTC. Translating gives CATSRDLSDYEQYF.

The J gene is TRBJ2-3, the V gene TRBV20-1; possible D gene TRBD1, 5 bases. The CDR3 contains 13 residues. Trimming took off 3 bases at V and 13 bases at J, with 20 bases between the two ends. Germline V gives CDR1 DFQATT, CDR2 SNEGSKA (reference sequence). CDR3 amino acids: CSASRPPGLGEYF. DNA of the CDR3: TGCAGTGCTAGTCGGCCCCCGGGCCTAGGGGAGTATTTT.

This clonotype was seen many times. The chain is built from TRBV7-2 and TRBJ2-7, with D possibly matching TRBD1 (6 bases). V shed 1 base and J shed 3 bases, with 13 bases lying between them. CDR1 SGHTA and CDR2 FQGNSA come from the germline V gene. The CDR3 runs to 15 residues. The CDR3 nucleotides are TGTGCCAGCAGCTTAGAGGGCCCAGGGGTCTACGAGCAGTACTTC. Translation: CASSLEGPGVYEQYF.

The sample holds one count of this clonotype. V is TRBV3-1 and J is TRBJ2-5, with a possible D match to TRBD2 (6 bases). V lost 3 bases to trimming and J lost 5 bases, with 13 bases between them. CDR1 is LGHDT, CDR2 YNNKEL, per germline (reference sequence). CDR3 size: 14 residues. Written as DNA, the CDR3 is TGTGCCAGCAGCCACCGCACTAGCAGTGAGACCCAGTACTTC. The encoded protein is CASSHRTSSETQYF.

At least ten counts were recorded for this clonotype. The chain is built from TRBV20-1 and TRBJ2-3; 9 bases map to TRBD2. The J segment lost 5 bases and the V segment lost 6 bases, leaving 9 bases of the junction unmatched. This CDR3 spans 14 amino acids. Germline V gene sequence: CDR1 DFQATT, CDR2 SNEGSKA (reference sequence). The CDR3 here is CSAHPGGGVDTQYF. The CDR3 DNA sequence: TGCAGTGCCCACCCCGGCGGGGGGGTAGATACGCAGTATTTT.

This clonotype occurred a few times. The chain joins TRBV4-3 to TRBJ2-4, with D possibly called TRBD1 or TRBD2 (5 bases each). V was shortened by 6 bases and J by 0 bases, with 21 bases between the two germline ends. The CDR3 spans 18 residues. Germline CDR1 is LGHNA and CDR2 is YSLEER. The CDR3 DNA reads as TGCGCCAGCAGAATCGGGACCTCCCCTCAACTAGCCAAAAACATTCAGTACTTC. Translated, it gives CASRIGTSPQLAKNIQYF.

This clonotype was recorded many times. J is TRBJ2-5 and V is TRBV20-1; 7 bases align to TRBD1. CDR1 and CDR2 from the germline V gene are DFQATT and SNEGSKA (reference sequence). J gave up 3 bases and V 8 bases, and 9 bases lay outside the gene matches. This CDR3 contains 13 residues. The DNA of the CDR3 is TGCAGTTTTGAGGGGACAGCAAAAGAGACCCAGTACTTC. Translating it yields CSFEGTAKETQYF.